This entry features one T cell receptor (beta chain) sequence. Enrollment of patients from Seattle took place during active infection, with longitudinal follow-up. This sample stems from a study of blood T cell repertoires in COVID-19. Overall study context: Samples representing acute and convalescent COVID-19 were sourced from the United States, Italy and Spain. From T cells, B-cell-depleted T cells, or PBMCs came the material, which was cDNA or gDNA.

Original data processing: Estimates of nucleated cell counts were drawn from the amplification of reference gene primers. Data came from immunoSEQ multiplex PCR; TCRdb stores just in-frame clones and leaves some out. For V, J and clone size, that table is used; D and trimming come from the DNA. The table has approximately 70,000 clones, 75% to 95% seen once. The TCR was taken from a man aged 35 to 55 with COVID-19, enrolled during active disease. Sequenced: peripheral blood.

CDR3 sequence: CASSEQGREKLFF. The CDR3 DNA is TGTGCCAGCAGCGAACAGGGTCGGGAAAAACTGTTTTTT. J is TRBJ1-4 and V is TRBV5-5; perhaps TRBD1 as D (6 bases). The ends were cut back, 4 bases at V and 8 bases at J, with 12 bases in the middle. This CDR3 is built from 13 residues. CDR1 is SGHKS, CDR2 YYEKEE, per germline (reference sequence). The full variable domain, rest sourced from reference TRBV5-5 and TRBJ1-4, is DAGVTQSPTHLIKTRGQQVTLRCSPISGHKSVSWYQQVLGQGPQFIFQYYEKEERGRGNFPDRFSARQFPNYSSELNVNALLLGDSALYLCASSEQGREKLFFGSGTQLSVL.